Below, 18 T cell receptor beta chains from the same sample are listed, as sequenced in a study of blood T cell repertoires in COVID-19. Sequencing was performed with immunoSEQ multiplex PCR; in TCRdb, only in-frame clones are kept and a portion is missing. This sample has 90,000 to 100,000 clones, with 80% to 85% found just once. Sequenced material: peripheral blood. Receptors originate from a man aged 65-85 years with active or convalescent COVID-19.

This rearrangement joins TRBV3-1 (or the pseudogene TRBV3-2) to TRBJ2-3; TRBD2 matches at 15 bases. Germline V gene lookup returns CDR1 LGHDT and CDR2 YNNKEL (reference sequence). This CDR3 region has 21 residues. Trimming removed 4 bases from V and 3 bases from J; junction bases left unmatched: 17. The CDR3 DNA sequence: TGTGCCAGCAGCCTCTTCTCCCCCCCGGGACTAGCGGGGGGTTTAACAGATACGCAGTATTTT. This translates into CASSLFSPPGLAGGLTDTQYF.

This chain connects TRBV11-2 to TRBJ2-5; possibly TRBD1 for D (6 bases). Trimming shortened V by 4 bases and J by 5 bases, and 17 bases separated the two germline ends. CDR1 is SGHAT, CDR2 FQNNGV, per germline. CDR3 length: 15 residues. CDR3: CASSSPTGITETQYF. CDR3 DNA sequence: TGTGCCAGCAGCTCCCCCACAGGGATTACGGAGACCCAGTACTTC.

The CDR3 DNA sequence: TGTGCCAGCAGTTACAATGGAGGTCGCGGCTACACCTTC. Its translation: CASSYNGGRGYTF. The rearrangement joins TRBV6-2 or TRBV6-3 to TRBJ1-2, with unresolved D. V gave up 2 bases and J gave up 8 bases, with 12 bases separating them. The CDR3 covers 13 residues. Germline lookup yields CDR1 MNHEY and CDR2 SVGEGT.

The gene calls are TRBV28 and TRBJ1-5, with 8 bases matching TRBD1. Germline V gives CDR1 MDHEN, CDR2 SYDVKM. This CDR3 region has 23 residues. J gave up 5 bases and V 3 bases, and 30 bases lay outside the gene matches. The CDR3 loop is CASSFVAGGYRGSLSGRDQPQHF. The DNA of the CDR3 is TGTGCCAGCAGTTTTGTGGCGGGTGGGTACAGGGGGAGCCTCTCAGGTCGTGATCAGCCCCAGCATTTT.

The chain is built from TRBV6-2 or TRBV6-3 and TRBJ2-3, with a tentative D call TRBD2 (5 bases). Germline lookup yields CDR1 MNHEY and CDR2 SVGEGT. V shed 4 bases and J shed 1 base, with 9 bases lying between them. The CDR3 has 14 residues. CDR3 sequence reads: CASSFVRGTDTQYF. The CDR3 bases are TGTGCCAGCAGTTTCGTGCGGGGCACAGATACGCAGTATTTT.

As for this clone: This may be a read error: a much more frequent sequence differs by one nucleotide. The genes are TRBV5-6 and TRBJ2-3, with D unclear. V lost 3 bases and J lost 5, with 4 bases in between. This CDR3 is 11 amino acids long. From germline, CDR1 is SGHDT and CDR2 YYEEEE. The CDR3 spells CASSSLDTQYF. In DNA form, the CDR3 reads TGTGCCAGCAGCTCCCTAGATACGCAGTATTTT.

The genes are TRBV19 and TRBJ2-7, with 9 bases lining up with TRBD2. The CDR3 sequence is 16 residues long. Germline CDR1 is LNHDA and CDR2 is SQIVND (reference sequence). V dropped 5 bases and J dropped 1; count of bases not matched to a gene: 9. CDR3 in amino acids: CASSLRSGGQSYEQYF. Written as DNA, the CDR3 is TGTGCCAGTAGTCTACGTAGCGGGGGCCAATCCTACGAGCAGTACTTC. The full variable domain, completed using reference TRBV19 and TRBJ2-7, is DGGITQSPKYLFRKEGQNVTLSCEQNLNHDAMYWYRQDPGQGLRLIYYSQIVNDFQKGDIAEGYSVSREKKESFPLTVTSAQKNPTAFYLCASSLRSGGQSYEQYFGPGTRLTVT.

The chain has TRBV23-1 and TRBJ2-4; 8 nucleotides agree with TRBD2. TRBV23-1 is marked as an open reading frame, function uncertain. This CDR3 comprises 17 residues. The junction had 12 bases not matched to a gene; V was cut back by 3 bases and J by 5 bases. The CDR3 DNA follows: TGCGCCAGCAGTCAGGCCGGGGGGGCCTTTAACGAAAACATTCAGTACTTC. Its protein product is CASSQAGGAFNENIQYF.

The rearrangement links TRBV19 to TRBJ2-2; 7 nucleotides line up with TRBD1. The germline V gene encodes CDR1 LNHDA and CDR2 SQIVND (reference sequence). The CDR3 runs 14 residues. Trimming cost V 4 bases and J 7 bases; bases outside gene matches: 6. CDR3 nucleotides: TGTGCCAGTAGTACCCAGGGACAGATCGGGGAGCTGTTTTTT. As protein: CASSTQGQIGELFF.

The CDR3 reads CASSLVPSGGAAQETQYF. The CDR3 DNA sequence: TGTGCCAGCAGCTTAGTGCCTAGCGGGGGGGCGGCACAGGAGACCCAGTACTTC. The chain has TRBV11-2 and TRBJ2-5; 12 bases agree with TRBD2. CDR1 SGHAT and CDR2 FQNNGV come from the germline V gene. Trimming took 1 base from V and 5 from J; bases not matched to a gene: 11. The CDR3 spans 18 residues.

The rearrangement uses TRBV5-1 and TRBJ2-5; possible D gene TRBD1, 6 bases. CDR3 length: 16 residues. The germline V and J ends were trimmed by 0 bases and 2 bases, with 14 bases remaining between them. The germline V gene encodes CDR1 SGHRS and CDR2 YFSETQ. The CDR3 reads CASSLDAGAIQETQYF. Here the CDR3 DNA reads TGCGCCAGCAGCTTGGATGCAGGGGCCATACAAGAGACCCAGTACTTC.

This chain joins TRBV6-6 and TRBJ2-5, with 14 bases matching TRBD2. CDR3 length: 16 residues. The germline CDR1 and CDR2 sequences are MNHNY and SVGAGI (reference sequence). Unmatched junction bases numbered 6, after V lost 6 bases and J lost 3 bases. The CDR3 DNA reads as TGTGCCAGCAGCCCCCCGACTAGCGGGGGGGAAGAGACCCAGTACTTC. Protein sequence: CASSPPTSGGEETQYF.

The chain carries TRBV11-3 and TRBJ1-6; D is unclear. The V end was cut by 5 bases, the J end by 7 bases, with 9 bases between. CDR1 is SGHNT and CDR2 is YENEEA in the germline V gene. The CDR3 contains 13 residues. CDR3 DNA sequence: TGTGCCAGCAGCCTAGGAGGGAATTCACCCCTCCACTTT. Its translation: CASSLGGNSPLHF. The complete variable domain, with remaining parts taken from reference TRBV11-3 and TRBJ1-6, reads EAGVVQSPRYKIIEKKQPVAFWCNPISGHNTLYWYLQNLGQGPELLIRYENEEAVDDSQLPKDRFSAERLKGVDSTLKIQPAELGDSAVYLCASSLGGNSPLHFGNGTRLTVT.

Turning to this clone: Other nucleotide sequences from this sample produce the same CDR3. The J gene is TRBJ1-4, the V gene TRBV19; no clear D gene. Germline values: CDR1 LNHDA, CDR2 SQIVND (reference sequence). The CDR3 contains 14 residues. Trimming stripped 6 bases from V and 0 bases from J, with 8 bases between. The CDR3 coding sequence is TGTGCCAGTAGCCGCGGGGCAACTAATGAAAAACTGTTTTTT. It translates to CASSRGATNEKLFF.

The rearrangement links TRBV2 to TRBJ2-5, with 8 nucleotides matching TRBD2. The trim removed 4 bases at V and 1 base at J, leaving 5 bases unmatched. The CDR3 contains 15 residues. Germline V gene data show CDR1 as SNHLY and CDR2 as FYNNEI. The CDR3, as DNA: TGTGCCAGCAGTGTACAGCGGGGGATCCAAGAGACCCAGTACTTC. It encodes CASSVQRGIQETQYF.

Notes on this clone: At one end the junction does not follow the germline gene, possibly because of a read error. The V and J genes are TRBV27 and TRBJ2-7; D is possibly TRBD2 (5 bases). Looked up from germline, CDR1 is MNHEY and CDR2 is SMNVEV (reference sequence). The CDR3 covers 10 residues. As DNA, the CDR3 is TGTGCCAGCAGCGGTTGGGGAGTTAGCTTC. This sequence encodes CASSGWGVSF.

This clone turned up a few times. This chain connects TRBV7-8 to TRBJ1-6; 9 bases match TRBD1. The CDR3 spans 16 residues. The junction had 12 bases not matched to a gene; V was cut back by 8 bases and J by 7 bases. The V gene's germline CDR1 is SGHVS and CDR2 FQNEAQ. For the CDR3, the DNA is TGTGCCAGCGAACCCGAGGGGACAGGGCTAAATTCACCCCTCCACTTT. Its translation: CASEPEGTGLNSPLHF.

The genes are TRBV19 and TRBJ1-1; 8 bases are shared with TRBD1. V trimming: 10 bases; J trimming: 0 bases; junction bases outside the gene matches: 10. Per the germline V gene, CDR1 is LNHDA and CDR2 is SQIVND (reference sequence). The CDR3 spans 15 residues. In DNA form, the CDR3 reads TGTGCCACGACAGGGGCGCGTTGGGTGAACACTGAAGCTTTCTTT. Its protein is CATTGARWVNTEAFF.